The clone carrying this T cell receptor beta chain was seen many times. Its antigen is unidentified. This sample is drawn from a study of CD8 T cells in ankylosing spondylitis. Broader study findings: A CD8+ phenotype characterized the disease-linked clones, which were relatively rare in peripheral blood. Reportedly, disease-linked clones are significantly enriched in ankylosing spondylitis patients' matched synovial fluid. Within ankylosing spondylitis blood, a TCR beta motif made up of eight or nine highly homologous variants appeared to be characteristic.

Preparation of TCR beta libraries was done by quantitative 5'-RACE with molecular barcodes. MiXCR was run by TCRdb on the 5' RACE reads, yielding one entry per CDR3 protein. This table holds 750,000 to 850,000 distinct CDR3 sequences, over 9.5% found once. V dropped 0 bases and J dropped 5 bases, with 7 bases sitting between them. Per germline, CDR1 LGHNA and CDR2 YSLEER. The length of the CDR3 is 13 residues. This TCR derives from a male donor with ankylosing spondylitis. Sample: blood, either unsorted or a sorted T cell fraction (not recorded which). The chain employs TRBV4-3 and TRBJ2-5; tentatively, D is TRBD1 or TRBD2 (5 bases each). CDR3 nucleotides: TGCGCCAGCAGCCAAGATGAGGGGGAGACCCAGTACTTC. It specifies CASSQDEGETQYF.